The clone carrying this T cell receptor (beta chain) appeared once. This record belongs to a study of Graves' ophthalmopathy and Graves' hyperthyroidism. CDR1 is KGHDR and CDR2 is SFDVKD in the germline V gene. With V trimmed by 10 bases and J by 7 bases, 2 bases remained unmatched. The CDR3 runs 11 residues. The sequenced template was RNA, covering the TCR beta CDR3 region. Following a first-round RT-PCR that used HTBI primers, a second-round multiplex PCR was carried out. TCRdb re-called the multiplex PCR reads through MiXCR, storing one row per CDR3 protein. The top ten clones hold around 4% of a sample with 450,000 to 600,000 distinct CDR3 sequences, approximately 37% of them seen once.

The V gene is TRBV24-1, the J gene TRBJ2-2; 7 bases match TRBD1. This clonotype was obtained from an adult man with Graves' hyperthyroidism. Sequences were obtained from peripheral blood or thyroid tissue (not recorded which). The CDR3 bases are TGTGCCACGACAGGGTACGGGGAGCTGTTTTTT. Its translation: CATTGYGELFF.